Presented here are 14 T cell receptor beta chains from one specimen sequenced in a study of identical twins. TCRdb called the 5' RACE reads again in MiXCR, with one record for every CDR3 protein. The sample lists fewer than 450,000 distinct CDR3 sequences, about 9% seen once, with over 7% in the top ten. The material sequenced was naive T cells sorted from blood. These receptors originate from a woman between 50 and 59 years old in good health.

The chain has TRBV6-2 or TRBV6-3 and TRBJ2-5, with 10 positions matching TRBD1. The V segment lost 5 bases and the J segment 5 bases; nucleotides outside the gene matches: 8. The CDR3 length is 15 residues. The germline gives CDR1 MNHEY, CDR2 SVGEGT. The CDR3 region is CASSRQGAQGETQYF. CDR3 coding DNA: TGTGCCAGCAGTCGACAGGGGGCGCAGGGTGAGACCCAGTACTTC.

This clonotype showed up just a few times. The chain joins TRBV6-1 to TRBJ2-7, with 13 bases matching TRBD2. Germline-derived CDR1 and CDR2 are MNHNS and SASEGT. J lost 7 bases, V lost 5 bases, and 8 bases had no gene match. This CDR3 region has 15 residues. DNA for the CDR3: TGTGCCAGCAGTTTCGGGACTAGCGGGATTTATGAGCAGTACGTC. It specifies CASSFGTSGIYEQYV.

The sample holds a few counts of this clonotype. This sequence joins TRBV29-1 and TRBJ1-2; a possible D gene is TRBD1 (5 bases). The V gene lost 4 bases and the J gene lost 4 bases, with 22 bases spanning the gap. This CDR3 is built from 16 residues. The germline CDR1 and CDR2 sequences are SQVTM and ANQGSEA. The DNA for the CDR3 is TGCAGCGTTGTCGGGGGTCGGCGGGGTAGGGGCTATGGCTACACCTTC. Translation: CSVVGGRRGRGYGYTF.

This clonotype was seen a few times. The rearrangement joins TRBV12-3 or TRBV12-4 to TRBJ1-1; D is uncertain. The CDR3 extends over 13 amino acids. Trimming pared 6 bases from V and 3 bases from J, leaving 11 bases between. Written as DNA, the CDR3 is TGTGCCAGCAGACTAGGGAGGGACACTGAAGCTTTCTTT. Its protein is CASRLGRDTEAFF.

CDR3 residues: CASTGQGFYEQYV. The CDR3 region has the DNA TGTGCCAGCACCGGACAGGGCTTCTACGAGCAGTACGTC. The rearrangement joins TRBV2 to TRBJ2-7; 8 nucleotides align to TRBD1. There are 13 residues in the CDR3. J was trimmed by 3 bases and V by 7 bases; bases with no gene match: 5. Looked up from germline, CDR1 is SNHLY and CDR2 is FYNNEI.

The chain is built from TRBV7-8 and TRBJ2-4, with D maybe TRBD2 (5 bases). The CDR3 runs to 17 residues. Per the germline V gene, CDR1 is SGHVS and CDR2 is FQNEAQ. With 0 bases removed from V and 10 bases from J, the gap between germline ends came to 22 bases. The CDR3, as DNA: TGTGCCAGCAGCTTAGCGCCCCTGACTACTAGTACCTCTATTCAGTACTTC. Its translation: CASSLAPLTTSTSIQYF.

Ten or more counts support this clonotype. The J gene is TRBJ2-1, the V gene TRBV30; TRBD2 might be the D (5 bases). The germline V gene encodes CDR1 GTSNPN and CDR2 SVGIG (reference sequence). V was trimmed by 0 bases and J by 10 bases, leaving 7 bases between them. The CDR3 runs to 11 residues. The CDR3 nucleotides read TGTGCCTGGAGTGTAGGAGGAGAGCAGTTCTTC. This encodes CAWSVGGEQFF.

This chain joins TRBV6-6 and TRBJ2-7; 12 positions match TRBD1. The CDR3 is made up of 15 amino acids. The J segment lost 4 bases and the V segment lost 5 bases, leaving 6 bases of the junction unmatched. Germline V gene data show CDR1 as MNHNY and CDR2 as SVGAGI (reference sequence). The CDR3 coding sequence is TGTGCCAGCAGTCCCGGGACAGGGGGCCTATACGAGCAGTACGTC. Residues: CASSPGTGGLYEQYV.

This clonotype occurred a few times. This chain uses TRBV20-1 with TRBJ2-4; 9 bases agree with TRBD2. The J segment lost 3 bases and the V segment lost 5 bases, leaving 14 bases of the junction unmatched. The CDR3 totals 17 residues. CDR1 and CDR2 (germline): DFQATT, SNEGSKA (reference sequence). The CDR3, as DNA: TGCAGTGCTCCTCTTGTTGGCCTAGCGGGACTCAAAAACATTCAGTACTTC. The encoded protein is CSAPLVGLAGLKNIQYF.

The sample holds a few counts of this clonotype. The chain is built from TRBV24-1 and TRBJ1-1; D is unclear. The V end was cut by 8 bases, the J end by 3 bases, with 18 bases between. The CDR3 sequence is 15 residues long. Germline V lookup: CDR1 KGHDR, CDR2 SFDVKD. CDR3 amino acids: CATISIPDTHTEAFF. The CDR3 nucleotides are TGTGCCACCATATCTATCCCCGACACCCACACTGAAGCTTTCTTT.

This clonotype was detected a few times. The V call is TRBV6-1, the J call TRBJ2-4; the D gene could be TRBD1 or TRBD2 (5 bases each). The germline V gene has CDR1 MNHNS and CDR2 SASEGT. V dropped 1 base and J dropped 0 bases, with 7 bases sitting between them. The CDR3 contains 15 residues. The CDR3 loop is CASSEDGTAKNIQYF. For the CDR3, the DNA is TGTGCCAGCAGTGAAGATGGGACAGCCAAAAACATTCAGTACTTC.

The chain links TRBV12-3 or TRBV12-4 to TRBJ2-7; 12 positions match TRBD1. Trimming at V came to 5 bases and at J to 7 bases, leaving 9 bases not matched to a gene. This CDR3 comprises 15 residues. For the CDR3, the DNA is TGTGCCAGCAGTCCATCGGGACAGGGGGCGAGGGAGCAGTACTTC. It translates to CASSPSGQGAREQYF.

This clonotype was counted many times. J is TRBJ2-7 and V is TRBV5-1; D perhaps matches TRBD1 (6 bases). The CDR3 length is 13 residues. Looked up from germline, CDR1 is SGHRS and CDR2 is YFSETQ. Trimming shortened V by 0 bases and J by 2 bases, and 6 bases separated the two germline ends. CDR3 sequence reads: CASSLDRAYEQYF. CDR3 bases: TGCGCCAGCAGCTTGGACAGGGCCTACGAGCAGTACTTC.

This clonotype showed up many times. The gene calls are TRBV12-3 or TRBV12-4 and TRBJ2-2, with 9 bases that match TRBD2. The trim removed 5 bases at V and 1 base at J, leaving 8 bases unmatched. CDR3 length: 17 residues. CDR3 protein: CASSPASSGMNTGELFF. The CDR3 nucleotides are TGTGCCAGCAGTCCGGCCTCTAGCGGGATGAACACCGGGGAGCTGTTTTTT.